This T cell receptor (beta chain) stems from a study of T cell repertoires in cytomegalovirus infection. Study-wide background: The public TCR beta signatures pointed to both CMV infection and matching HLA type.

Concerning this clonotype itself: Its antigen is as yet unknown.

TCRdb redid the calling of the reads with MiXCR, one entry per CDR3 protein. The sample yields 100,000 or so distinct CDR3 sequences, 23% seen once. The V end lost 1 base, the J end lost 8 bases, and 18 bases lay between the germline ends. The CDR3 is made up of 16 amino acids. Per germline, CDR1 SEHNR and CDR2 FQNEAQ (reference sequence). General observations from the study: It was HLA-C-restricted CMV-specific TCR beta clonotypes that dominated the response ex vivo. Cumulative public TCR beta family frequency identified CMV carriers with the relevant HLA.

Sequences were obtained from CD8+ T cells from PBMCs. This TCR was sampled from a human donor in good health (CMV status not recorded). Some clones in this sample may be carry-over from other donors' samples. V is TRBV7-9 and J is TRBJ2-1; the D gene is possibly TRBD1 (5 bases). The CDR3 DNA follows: TGTGCCAGCAGCTTAGGGCAGGGCTCAAGCGTCGATGAGCAGTTCTTC. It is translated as CASSLGQGSSVDEQFF. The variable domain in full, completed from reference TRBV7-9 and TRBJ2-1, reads DTGVSQNPRHKITKRGQNVTFRCDPISEHNRLYWYRQTLGQGPEFLTYFQNEAQLEKSRLLSDRFSAERPKGSFSTLEIQRTEQGDSAMYLCASSLGQGSSVDEQFFGPGTRLTVL.